This T cell receptor (beta chain) was sequenced in a study of monozygotic twins with inflammatory bowel disease. No DNA is given; TCRdb re-called the 5' RACE reads and lists each CDR3 protein once. Here the sample table reports some 190,000 distinct CDR3 sequences. Germline values: CDR1 KGHDR, CDR2 SFDVKD. CDR3 length: 11 residues. This rearrangement joins TRBV24-1 to TRBJ2-7. Sequenced sample: blood. This receptor was identified in a human donor with ulcerative colitis or Crohn's disease, or a healthy co-twin of an affected twin (not recorded which). This CDR3 is CATGDSYEQYF.